This TCR beta chain emerged from a study of blood T cell repertoires in COVID-19. The overall study: The United States, Italy and Spain supplied acute and convalescent COVID-19 samples.

CDR3 length: 16 residues. CDR1 MNHEY and CDR2 SVGAGI come from the germline V gene. V lost 4 bases, J lost 5 bases, and 10 bases stayed unmatched. In this sample, this clone turned up a few times. Profiled with immunoSEQ multiplex PCR; TCRdb holds only in-frame clones, not every one. The profile covers 46,000 or so clones, with approximately 87% appearing a single time and around an eighth taken by the ten largest. Sequenced sample: peripheral blood. The clonotype comes from a human donor in a cohort sampled during active COVID-19. This chain links TRBV6-5 with TRBJ1-5; 8 nucleotides agree with TRBD1. CDR3 amino acids: CASSSARTGTHQPQHF. Here the CDR3 DNA reads TGTGCCAGCAGTTCAGCGCGGACAGGGACGCATCAGCCCCAGCATTTT.